This T cell receptor beta chain came from a study of spatial heterogeneity in lung cancer. Time point defined: sample taken at primary tumor resection. Unsorted whole RNA samples from tumor, nontumor lung or frozen PBMC were sequenced. This clonotype turned up a few times. From the 5' RACE reads, TCRdb called clonotypes with MiXCR, one entry per CDR3 protein. The table includes almost 75,000 distinct CDR3 sequences, about 14% detected once. Trimming removed 3 bases from V and 7 bases from J, with 4 bases in between. From germline, CDR1 is LNHNV and CDR2 YYDKDF (reference sequence). The CDR3 covers 11 residues.

This rearrangement joins TRBV15 to TRBJ2-1; D remains ambiguous. This receptor was obtained from a male donor with early-stage non-small cell lung cancer. This material consisted of PBMCs, taken at surgery. The CDR3 is CATSSVNEQFF. CDR3 DNA sequence: TGTGCCACCAGCAGCGTGAATGAGCAGTTCTTC. The whole variable domain, remainder taken from reference TRBV15 and TRBJ2-1, is DAMVIQNPRYQVTQFGKPVTLSCSQTLNHNVMYWYQQKSSQAPKLLFHYYDKDFNNEADTPDNFQSRRPNTSFCFLDIRSPGLGDTAMYLCATSSVNEQFFGPGTRLTVL.